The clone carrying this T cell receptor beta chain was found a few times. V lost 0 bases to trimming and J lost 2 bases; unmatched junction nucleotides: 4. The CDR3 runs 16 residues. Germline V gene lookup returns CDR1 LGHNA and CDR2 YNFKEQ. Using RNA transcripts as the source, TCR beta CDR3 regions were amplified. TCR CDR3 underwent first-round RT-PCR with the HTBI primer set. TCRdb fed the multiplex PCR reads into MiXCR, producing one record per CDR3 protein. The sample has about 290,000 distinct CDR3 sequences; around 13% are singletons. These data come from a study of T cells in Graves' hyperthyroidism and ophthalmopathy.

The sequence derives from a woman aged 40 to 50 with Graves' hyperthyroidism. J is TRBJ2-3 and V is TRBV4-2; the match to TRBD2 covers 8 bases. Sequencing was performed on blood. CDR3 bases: TGTGCCAGCAGCCAAGATGGACTAGCAGACACAGATACGCAGTATTTT. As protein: CASSQDGLADTDTQYF.